The 14 T cell receptor beta chains presented below share a single source sample, sequenced in a study of blood T cell repertoires in COVID-19. Assay used: immunoSEQ multiplex PCR; TCRdb lists only in-frame clones, some missing. The data contain over 300,000 clones, 80% to 90% of them singletons. Sample: peripheral blood. The receptors here all came from a woman aged 45-65 years with acute or convalescent COVID-19.

The V and J genes are TRBV5-4 and TRBJ2-1; tentatively, D is TRBD1 (6 bases). The V and J ends lost 3 bases and 4 bases respectively, with 8 bases between them. CDR1 is SGHNT, CDR2 YYREEE, per germline (reference sequence). The CDR3 loop spans 13 amino acids. CDR3 in amino acids: CASSSDRYNEQFF. Here the CDR3 DNA reads TGTGCCAGCAGCTCGGACAGATACAATGAGCAGTTCTTC.

This chain connects TRBV7-9 to TRBJ1-1; no clear D gene. Deletions cut 2 bases from V and 2 bases from J, with 18 bases between. This CDR3 contains 17 residues. Germline V gene sequence: CDR1 SEHNR, CDR2 FQNEAQ (reference sequence). The CDR3 coding sequence is TGTGCCAGCAGCTTATTTCCGCCACTACTACTCAACACTGAAGCTTTCTTT. Encoded protein: CASSLFPPLLLNTEAFF.

This clone was seen many times. The chain employs TRBV18 and TRBJ2-7; 8 bases agree with TRBD1. This CDR3 comprises 16 residues. Looked up from germline, CDR1 is KGHSH and CDR2 is LQKENI. Here the CDR3 reads CASSPYAPSAGTGILV. CDR3 sequence (DNA): TGTGCCAGCTCACCTTACGCTCCTTCAGCAGGGACAGGTATTTTAGTC.

The rearrangement uses TRBV30 and TRBJ1-2; D ambiguous. V was trimmed by 4 bases and J by 4 bases, leaving 13 bases between them. This CDR3 spans 13 amino acids. The V gene's germline CDR1 is GTSNPN and CDR2 SVGIG (reference sequence). Written as DNA, the CDR3 is TGTGCCTGGAACGAGAACTCTGTCTATGGCTACACCTTC. Its translation is CAWNENSVYGYTF.

The genes are TRBV7-2 and TRBJ1-5; 9 nucleotides match TRBD1. Germline V gene lookup returns CDR1 SGHTA and CDR2 FQGNSA. This CDR3 spans 15 amino acids. V was clipped by 1 base and J by 6 bases; unmatched bases: 4. The chain's CDR3 is CASSLGGTGPQPQHF. As DNA, the CDR3 is TGTGCCAGCAGCTTAGGCGGGACAGGGCCTCAGCCCCAGCATTTT.

J is TRBJ2-1 and V is TRBV13; possibly TRBD1 for D (5 bases). Germline CDR1 is PRHDT and CDR2 is FYEKMQ (reference sequence). The CDR3 is 17 residues long. Trimming removed 5 bases from V and 0 bases from J, with 17 bases in between. Here the CDR3 reads CASSPQGAVSSYNEQFF. CDR3 sequence (DNA): TGTGCCAGCAGCCCCCAAGGGGCGGTTAGCTCCTACAATGAGCAGTTCTTC.

The rearrangement joins TRBV24-1 to TRBJ2-1; maybe TRBD2 (6 bases). There are 15 residues in the CDR3. V lost 4 bases, J lost 5 bases, and 14 bases lay in between. Germline CDR1 KGHDR, CDR2 SFDVKD. This CDR3 reads CATSEPGLVHNEQFF. As DNA, the CDR3 is TGTGCCACCAGTGAGCCGGGACTGGTTCACAATGAGCAGTTCTTC.

This clone was counted between two and nine times. This chain links TRBV11-2 with TRBJ2-1, with D possibly matching TRBD2 (6 bases). This CDR3 is built from 16 residues. From germline, CDR1 is SGHAT and CDR2 FQNNGV. V was cut by 3 bases and J by 4 bases, with 16 bases left in between. CDR3 DNA: TGTGCCAGCAGCTTTGCAACGGGGGTGAATTACAATGAGCAGTTCTTC. Protein: CASSFATGVNYNEQFF.

The chain links TRBV5-1 to TRBJ2-5; D perhaps matches TRBD1 (6 bases). V lost 3 bases, J lost 2 bases, and 14 bases lay in between. The CDR3 length is 15 residues. Germline lookup yields CDR1 SGHRS and CDR2 YFSETQ. Written as DNA, the CDR3 is TGCGCCAGCAGCTCCCTGGACAGCTTACAAGAGACCCAGTACTTC. This sequence encodes CASSSLDSLQETQYF.

The gene calls are TRBV19 and TRBJ2-3; TRBD2 matches at 7 bases. CDR1 and CDR2 from the germline V gene are LNHDA and SQIVND (reference sequence). CDR3 size: 16 residues. V was clipped by 0 bases and J by 4 bases; unmatched bases: 7. In nucleotides, the CDR3 is TGTGCCAGTAGTATAGATTTATTAGCGGGCCCAGATACGCAGTATTTT. It translates to CASSIDLLAGPDTQYF.

The V call is TRBV6-1, the J call TRBJ1-5; no firm D call. Trimming cost V 2 bases and J 6 bases, with 2 bases left between them. This CDR3 is 11 amino acids long. Germline lookup yields CDR1 MNHNS and CDR2 SASEGT. CDR3 coding DNA: TGTGCCAGCAGTGAACGTCAGCCCCAGCATTTT. Translated: CASSERQPQHF.

The V gene is TRBV15, the J gene TRBJ1-3, with 9 bases that match TRBD1. The CDR3 runs 13 residues. Trimming at V came to 8 bases and at J to 3 bases, leaving 2 bases not matched to a gene. Germline CDR1 LNHNV, CDR2 YYDKDF (reference sequence). In nucleotides, the CDR3 is TGTGCCACCGACAGGGGGGATGGAAACACCATATATTTT. Amino acids: CATDRGDGNTIYF.

The chain recombines TRBV30 with TRBJ1-2, with TRBD1 as a possible D gene (6 bases). In germline, CDR1 is GTSNPN, CDR2 SVGIG (reference sequence). Trimming stripped 1 base from V and 6 bases from J, with 12 bases between. The CDR3 length is 13 residues. CDR3: CAWSGGGVDGYTF. In DNA, the CDR3 is TGTGCCTGGAGTGGGGGGGGCGTAGATGGCTACACCTTC.

The chain joins TRBV7-3 to TRBJ2-7; 10 positions agree with TRBD2. Germline V gene sequence: CDR1 SGHTA, CDR2 FQGTGA. V was clipped by 5 bases and J by 2 bases; unmatched bases: 6. The CDR3 is made up of 15 amino acids. The CDR3: CASSPTSGTTYEQYF. CDR3 bases: TGTGCCAGCAGCCCTACTAGCGGGACCACCTACGAGCAGTACTTC.